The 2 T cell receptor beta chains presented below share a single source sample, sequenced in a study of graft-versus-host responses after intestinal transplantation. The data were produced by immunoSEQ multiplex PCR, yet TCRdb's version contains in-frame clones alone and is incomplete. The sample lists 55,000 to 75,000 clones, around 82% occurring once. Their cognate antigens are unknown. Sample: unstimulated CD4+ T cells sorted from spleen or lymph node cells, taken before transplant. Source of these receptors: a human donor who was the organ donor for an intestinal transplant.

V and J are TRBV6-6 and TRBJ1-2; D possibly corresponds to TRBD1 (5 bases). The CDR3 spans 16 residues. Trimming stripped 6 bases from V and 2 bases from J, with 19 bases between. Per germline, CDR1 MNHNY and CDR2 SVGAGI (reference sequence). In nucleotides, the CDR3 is TGTGCCAGCAGCCCGGGGGGTGGACATTACAACTATGGCTACACCTTC. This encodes CASSPGGGHYNYGYTF.

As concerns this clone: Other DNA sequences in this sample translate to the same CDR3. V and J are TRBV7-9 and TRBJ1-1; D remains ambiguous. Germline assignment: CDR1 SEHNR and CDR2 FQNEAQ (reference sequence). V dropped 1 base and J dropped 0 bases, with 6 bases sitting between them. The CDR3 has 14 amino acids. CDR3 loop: CASSLGQVNTEAFF. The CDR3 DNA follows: TGTGCCAGCAGCTTAGGGCAGGTGAACACTGAAGCTTTCTTT.